These 2 T cell receptor beta chains were sequenced from one sample in a study of T cells in women clearing cervical HPV infection. This table comes from immunoSEQ multiplex PCR, and its TCRdb copy is limited to in-frame clones, with some not included. Listed are tens of thousands of clones; under 8.5% falls within the top ten. Material for sequencing was blood buffy coat. These receptors were collected from a woman aged 18 to 69 with a cervical HPV16 infection that either progressed to CIN3+ or cleared (not recorded which).

Notes on this clone: One junction end does not reproduce the germline sequence, and a read error may be involved. The read halts 3 residues ahead of the CDR3 end, with the missing end drawn from the germline J gene. The V gene is TRBV6-1, the J gene TRBJ2-3, with D perhaps matching TRBD1 (5 bases). Germline CDR1 is MNHNS and CDR2 is SASEGT. There are 16 residues in the CDR3. Here the CDR3 reads CASSGVLGKSTGTQYF. Partial CDR3 DNA: TGTGCCAGCAGTGGGGTTTTAGGCAAATCCACAGGTACG.

To note about this clone: From the germline J gene comes the end of the CDR3, since the read stops 3 residues before it. The chain employs TRBV19 and TRBJ2-4, with TRBD1 matching 8 bases. This CDR3 has 15 amino acids. The germline V gene has CDR1 LNHDA and CDR2 SQIVND (reference sequence). The CDR3 sequence is CASSPGTGNFRGQYF. Incomplete CDR3 DNA: TGTGCCAGTAGTCCGGGGACAGGTAATTTCCGTGGT.